This T cell receptor (beta chain) was sequenced for a study of OX40 agonist ivuxolimab in advanced cancers. Study-wide context: Ivuxolimab, an antibody that agonizes OX40 (CD134), was administered to the patients. Study results and caveats: At doses 0.1 to 3.0 mg/kg, CD4+ and CD8+ clones expanded. Those patients achieving a partial response at 0.1-3.0 mg/kg showed among the lowest clonal expansion.

The method was immunoSEQ multiplex PCR; TCRdb's version includes in-frame clones alone and lacks a portion of them. This sample yields about 73,000 clones, of which more than 80% are seen a single time; roughly 0.55% belongs to the top ten. The CDR3 has 14 amino acids. V dropped 4 bases and J dropped 3 bases, with 14 bases sitting between them. Germline CDR1 and CDR2: SGHRS and YFSETQ. Baseline, cycle 4 day 1, and cycle 7 day 1 were the blood sampling points. On this clone itself: As yet, its antigen is unknown.

The clonotype was recovered from an adult with an advanced solid tumor such as melanoma, head and neck, liver or kidney cancer. This material consisted of CD4+ or CD8+ T cells sorted from blood, taken in a trial of the OX40 agonist ivuxolimab. The chain is built from TRBV5-1 and TRBJ2-7; D may be TRBD1 or TRBD2 (5 bases each). For the CDR3, the DNA is TGCGCCAGCAGCCCAGGGAGTTTAATCTACGAGCAGTACTTC. Its translation: CASSPGSLIYEQYF. Supplemented by reference TRBV5-1 and TRBJ2-7, the full variable domain reads KAGVTQTPRYLIKTRGQQVTLSCSPISGHRSVSWYQQTPGQGLQFLFEYFSETQRNKGNFPGRFSGRQFSNSRSEMNVSTLELGDSALYLCASSPGSLIYEQYFGPGTRLTVT.